The table lists the clone carrying this T cell receptor (beta chain) with a few counts. Its target is not known. Carried by the TCR beta cDNA libraries were unique molecular identifiers. Input amounts of roughly 1 to 10 million T cells were used. These gave about 500,000 cDNA molecules, so each molecule approximated one T cell. TCRdb reprocessed the PCR reads via MiXCR and lists one record per CDR3 protein. In the table there are approximately 770,000 distinct CDR3 sequences, under 60% of which are singletons. The source of the sample is a study of post-analysis software for immune sequencing data. General study findings and limits: Four to six TRBV segments were more frequent in patients than controls; TRBV5-6, TRBV5-1 and TRBV20-1 belonged to this group.

Germline CDR1 and CDR2: MNHEY and SVGAGI. This CDR3 spans 15 amino acids. The V end was cut by 6 bases, the J end by 3 bases, with 17 bases between. This chain joins TRBV6-5 and TRBJ1-2; D is ambiguous. The sequence was obtained from a girl between 10 and 17 years old with multiple sclerosis. Specimen: blood. DNA for the CDR3: TGTGCCAGCAGGAGACCCACCGGCAACTACTATGGCTACACCTTC. Protein sequence: CASRRPTGNYYGYTF.